The 20 T cell receptor beta chains below all came from one sample that was sequenced in a study of blood T cell repertoires in COVID-19. The assay was immunoSEQ multiplex PCR, and TCRdb's table has in-frame clones only and misses some. The sample lists tens of thousands of clones; around 90% were seen once. Material for sequencing was peripheral blood. The source of these receptors is a woman in her sixties or seventies with active COVID-19.

The CDR3 bases are TGCAGCGTTGAACAGGGCACTGAAGCTTTCTTT. It is translated as CSVEQGTEAFF. The chain uses TRBV29-1 and TRBJ1-1; possibly TRBD1 for D (5 bases). With 2 bases removed from V and 4 bases from J, the gap between germline ends came to 5 bases. The CDR3 has 11 amino acids. The germline CDR1 and CDR2 sequences are SQVTM and ANQGSEA.

This sequence joins TRBV5-8 and TRBJ1-2, with D unclear. The V gene's germline CDR1 is SGHTS and CDR2 YDEGEE. Trimming cost V 7 bases and J 9 bases, with 10 bases left between them. CDR3 length: 10 residues. For the CDR3, the DNA is TGTGCCAGCTCAAGCCCATGCTACACCTTC. This encodes CASSSPCYTF.

V usage is TRBV2 and J usage is TRBJ2-1, with TRBD2 matching over 8 bases. CDR1 is SNHLY and CDR2 is FYNNEI in the germline V gene. The length of the CDR3 is 13 residues. V lost 6 bases and J lost 5; bases outside the gene matches: 3. The CDR3 here is CASSQRENNEQFF. Written as DNA, the CDR3 is TGTGCCAGCAGCCAGCGGGAGAACAATGAGCAGTTCTTC.

The rearrangement joins TRBV9 to TRBJ1-6; TRBD1 aligns across 7 bases. Looked up from germline, CDR1 is SGDLS and CDR2 is YYNGEE. There are 16 residues in the CDR3. J was trimmed by 9 bases and V by 4 bases; bases with no gene match: 13. As DNA, the CDR3 is TGTGCCAGCAGCACCCACAGGGGCGCAATCCGTTCACCCCTCCACTTT. Its protein product is CASSTHRGAIRSPLHF.

The chain uses TRBV7-2 and TRBJ1-4, with 10 bases that match TRBD1. V lost 5 bases and J lost 8; bases outside the gene matches: 5. The germline V gene encodes CDR1 SGHTA and CDR2 FQGNSA. The CDR3 has 14 amino acids. The CDR3 coding sequence is TGTGCCAGCAGCCTGGGACAGGGGCCCGAAAAACTGTTTTTT. Its translation is CASSLGQGPEKLFF.

The J gene is TRBJ1-1, the V gene TRBV21-1; the D call of TRBD1 is as the table states it, not checked on the DNA. TRBV21-1 has pseudogene status. The CDR3 runs to 15 residues. CDR3 sequence (DNA): TGTGCCAGCAGTACACATGGGGAAGGGGTCACTGAAGCTTTCTTT. Translated: CASSTHGEGVTEAFF.

The chain joins TRBV28 to TRBJ1-1; maybe TRBD1 (5 bases). The V gene lost 6 bases and the J gene lost 1 base, with 9 bases spanning the gap. This CDR3 has 13 residues. CDR1 is MDHEN and CDR2 is SYDVKM in the germline V gene. CDR3 protein: CASSGHPNTEAFF. CDR3 nucleotide sequence: TGTGCCAGCAGCGGACACCCGAACACTGAAGCTTTCTTT. Filled out from reference TRBV28 and TRBJ1-1, the complete variable domain reads DVKVTQSSRYLVKRTGEKVFLECVQDMDHENMFWYRQDPGLGLRLIYFSYDVKMKEKGDIPEGYSVSREKKERFSLILESASTNQTSMYLCASSGHPNTEAFFGQGTRLTVV.

The chain has TRBV4-1 and TRBJ2-5; 16 bases are a match to TRBD2. The V gene end was trimmed by 4 bases and the J gene end by 3 bases; junction bases not matched to a gene: 11. From germline, CDR1 is MGHRA and CDR2 YSYEKL. This CDR3 spans 19 amino acids. The CDR3 DNA reads TGCGCCAGCAGCCCAAATCTACCGGGACTAGCGGGAGGGAAAGAGACCCAGTACTTC. It is translated as CASSPNLPGLAGGKETQYF.

This CDR3 reads CASSTRTGQGTDTQYF. In DNA form, the CDR3 reads TGTGCCAGCAGCACGCGTACGGGACAGGGTACAGATACGCAGTATTTT. The chain combines TRBV27 with TRBJ2-3; the match to TRBD1 covers 9 bases. The CDR3 length is 16 residues. J gave up 3 bases and V 6 bases, and 10 bases lay outside the gene matches. CDR1 and CDR2 from the germline V gene are MNHEY and SMNVEV (reference sequence).

This clone has only one observation. The chain has TRBV6-2 or TRBV6-3 and TRBJ2-7; 10 nucleotides agree with TRBD2. V shed 2 bases, J shed 4 bases, and the junction held 5 bases outside the gene matches. Germline CDR1 reads MNHEY; CDR2 reads SVGEGT. This CDR3 is 15 amino acids long. In DNA form, the CDR3 reads TGTGCCAGCAGTTACGGACTAGCGGACCTATACGAGCAGTACTTC. Translating gives CASSYGLADLYEQYF.

This clone occurred once. The chain couples TRBV4-3 to TRBJ2-4; 7 nucleotides match TRBD2. The V and J ends lost 0 bases and 6 bases, in that order; junction bases with no gene match: 8. CDR3 size: 16 residues. Looked up from germline, CDR1 is LGHNA and CDR2 is YSLEER. CDR3 loop: CASSQEGGSGVNIQYF. The CDR3 bases are TGCGCCAGCAGCCAAGAGGGCGGGAGTGGCGTAAACATTCAGTACTTC.

V gene TRBV3-1 (or the pseudogene TRBV3-2) combines with J gene TRBJ2-1; 8 bases are a match to TRBD2. V lost 3 bases and J lost 9; bases outside the gene matches: 4. The length of the CDR3 is 13 residues. Germline V gives CDR1 LGHDT, CDR2 YNNKEL (reference sequence). The CDR3 reads CASSQTSAGEQFF. The CDR3 DNA sequence: TGTGCCAGCAGCCAGACTAGCGCCGGTGAGCAGTTCTTC.

This clone was detected only once. The chain couples TRBV5-4 to TRBJ2-7; 11 positions agree with TRBD2. Germline V CDR1 and CDR2: SGHNT, YYREEE (reference sequence). The CDR3 covers 16 residues. The V segment lost 4 bases and the J segment 3 bases; nucleotides outside the gene matches: 9. The CDR3 sequence: CASSPPRLAGNYEQYF. CDR3 bases: TGTGCCAGCAGCCCACCCCGACTAGCGGGAAACTACGAGCAGTACTTC.

V and J are TRBV7-2 and TRBJ2-1; TRBD1 agrees at 9 bases. Germline V gene sequence: CDR1 SGHTA, CDR2 FQGNSA. Losses at the gene ends were 5 bases for V and 4 bases for J; bases not matched to a gene: 6. This CDR3 comprises 15 residues. As DNA, the CDR3 is TGTGCCAGCAGCCCGGACAGGGGTGAATACAATGAGCAGTTCTTC. Translation gives CASSPDRGEYNEQFF.

The J gene is TRBJ1-1, the V gene TRBV11-2; D uncertain. V was trimmed by 0 bases and J by 4 bases, leaving 12 bases between them. In germline, CDR1 is SGHAT, CDR2 FQNNGV. The CDR3 totals 15 residues. This chain's CDR3 is CASSLEPSGVTEAFF. The CDR3 nucleotides are TGTGCCAGCAGCTTAGAGCCCAGTGGTGTCACTGAAGCTTTCTTT.

V gene TRBV3-1 (or the pseudogene TRBV3-2) combines with J gene TRBJ2-7, with D perhaps matching TRBD1 (6 bases). The CDR3 extends over 16 amino acids. Germline CDR1 and CDR2: LGHDT and YNNKEL (reference sequence). Trimming pared 5 bases from V and 0 bases from J, leaving 17 bases between. This CDR3 is CASSARQGKSSYEQYF. DNA for the CDR3: TGTGCCAGCAGCGCCCGTCAGGGGAAAAGCTCCTACGAGCAGTACTTC.

The rearrangement links TRBV30 to TRBJ2-3; 8 bases agree with TRBD2. V was clipped by 7 bases and J by 5 bases; unmatched bases: 14. CDR1 is GTSNPN and CDR2 is SVGIG in the germline V gene (reference sequence). CDR3 length: 15 residues. CDR3 sequence (DNA): TGTGCCTCCAACCGGGGGGGCGCTGGTCGAGATACGCAGTATTTT. Translation gives CASNRGGAGRDTQYF.

Remarks on this clone: Distinct nucleotide sequences in the sample also encode this CDR3. This rearrangement joins TRBV7-9 to TRBJ2-5, with D maybe TRBD2 (6 bases). CDR1 and CDR2 from the germline V gene are SEHNR and FQNEAQ (reference sequence). Trimming took off 0 bases at V and 4 bases at J, with 9 bases between the two ends. CDR3 size: 14 residues. The CDR3 sequence is CASSLAGGGETQYF. As DNA, the CDR3 is TGTGCCAGCAGCTTAGCGGGAGGAGGAGAGACCCAGTACTTC.

The chain is built from TRBV30 and TRBJ1-5; possible D gene TRBD1, 5 bases. CDR3 length: 13 residues. Deletions cut 6 bases from V and 4 bases from J, with 13 bases between. In germline, CDR1 is GTSNPN, CDR2 SVGIG (reference sequence). The CDR3: CACDGRGNQPQHF. The CDR3 bases are TGTGCCTGTGATGGGAGGGGAAATCAGCCCCAGCATTTT.

CDR3 region: CASSWGTSGTYEQYF. As DNA, the CDR3 is TGTGCCAGCAGCTGGGGGACTAGCGGGACCTACGAGCAGTACTTC. The V and J genes are TRBV7-9 and TRBJ2-7, with 13 bases aligning to TRBD2. V lost 4 bases, J lost 2 bases, and 2 bases stayed unmatched. The CDR3 is 15 residues long. Germline V gene data show CDR1 as SEHNR and CDR2 as FQNEAQ (reference sequence).